This is a list of T cell receptor beta chains from one sample in a study of CD8 T cells in ankylosing spondylitis. TCRdb called the 5' RACE reads again in MiXCR, with one record for every CDR3 protein. The sample lists more than 600,000 distinct CDR3 sequences, around 19% occurring once. Source material: blood, either unsorted or a sorted T cell fraction (not recorded which). The receptor set was obtained from a male donor with ankylosing spondylitis. The CDR3 runs from the conserved cysteine through the conserved F or W. A D gene is named only where the DNA matches it firmly. Size is stated for part of the rows, as once, few or many counts, or as a class when the clone is expanded.

v_gene	j_gene	abundance	d_gene	CDR3aa	CDR3nt
TRBV15	TRBJ1-3	-	-	CATSRGSLSSGNTIYF	TGTGCCACCAGCAGAGGTAGTCTGAGCTCTGGAAACACCATATATTTT
TRBV30	TRBJ2-7	-	-	CAWSVGKAYEQYF	TGTGCCTGGAGTGTAGGGAAGGCCTACGAGCAGTACTTC
TRBV7-2	TRBJ2-7	-	-	CASSLWTGPSYEQYF	TGTGCCAGCAGCTTATGGACCGGACCTTCCTACGAGCAGTACTTC
TRBV2	TRBJ2-3	-	TRBD2	CASRPGLAGGTTDTQYF	TGTGCCAGCAGGCCGGGACTAGCGGGAGGGACCACAGATACGCAGTATTTT
TRBV6-1	TRBJ2-5	-	-	CASWGQGQETQYF	TGTGCCAGCTGGGGGCAGGGACAAGAGACCCAGTACTTC
TRBV5-1	TRBJ2-7	few	-	CASRGTGIEQYF	TGCGCCAGCAGGGGAACAGGGATCGAGCAGTACTTC
TRBV12-3/TRBV12-4	TRBJ2-1	-	TRBD1	CASSPGQGDYNEQFF	TGTGCCAGCAGTCCGGGACAGGGTGATTACAATGAGCAGTTCTTC
TRBV12-3/TRBV12-4	TRBJ2-1	few	-	CASSLGWSNEQFF	TGTGCCAGCAGTTTGGGGTGGTCCAATGAGCAGTTCTTC
TRBV27	TRBJ1-5	-	-	CASSKGPGPNQPQHF	TGTGCCAGCAGTAAGGGCCCTGGTCCAAATCAGCCCCAGCATTTT
TRBV4-3	TRBJ1-2	few	TRBD1	CASSQQDRGILGGYTF	TGCGCCAGCAGCCAACAGGACAGGGGGATTTTAGGTGGCTACACCTTC
TRBV6-2/TRBV6-3	TRBJ1-2	-	-	CASSSIDRTYGYTF	TGTGCCAGCAGTTCCATTGACAGGACCTATGGCTACACCTTC
TRBV12-3/TRBV12-4	TRBJ1-5	few	TRBD1	CASSLLQGKGNQPQHF	TGTGCCAGCAGTTTACTACAGGGGAAGGGCAATCAGCCCCAGCATTTT
TRBV9	TRBJ2-7	few	-	CASSVGPVDYEQYF	TGTGCCAGCAGCGTAGGGCCCGTGGACTACGAGCAGTACTTC
TRBV7-2	TRBJ1-5	-	TRBD1	CASSSLDRVGQPQHF	TGTGCCAGCAGCTCACTCGACAGGGTCGGTCAGCCCCAGCATTTT
TRBV2	TRBJ1-1	few	TRBD1	CASRRTGSVGHTEAFF	TGTGCCAGCCGTAGGACAGGGTCAGTCGGCCACACTGAAGCTTTCTTT
TRBV20-1	TRBJ1-1	-	-	CSAPRVPEAFF	TGCAGTGCTCCCAGGGTCCCCGAAGCTTTCTTT
TRBV20-1	TRBJ1-5	-	TRBD1	CSANRDRVRQPQHF	TGCAGTGCTAACCGGGACAGGGTCCGCCAGCCCCAGCATTTT
TRBV20-1	TRBJ2-5	-	-	CSAGGGAAPTQETQYF	TGCAGTGCTGGCGGAGGGGCGGCCCCGACCCAAGAGACCCAGTACTTC
TRBV20-1	TRBJ2-5	-	TRBD2	CCARPTSGTARGETQYF	TGCTGCGCCCGACCGACTAGCGGGACCGCCAGAGGAGAGACCCAGTACTTC
TRBV3-1	TRBJ1-2	-	-	CASSPDGTQGAGYTF	TGTGCCAGCAGCCCAGATGGGACACAGGGAGCTGGCTACACCTTC
TRBV5-5	TRBJ2-1	many	-	CASSLDSSYNEQFF	TGTGCCAGCAGCTTGGATAGCTCCTACAATGAGCAGTTCTTC
TRBV20-1	TRBJ1-5	few	-	CSARPTRNQPQHF	TGCAGTGCTAGACCGACCCGTAATCAGCCCCAGCATTTT
TRBV4-1	TRBJ2-4	few	-	CASSHLTENIQYF	TGCGCCAGCAGCCACTTAACAGAAAACATTCAGTACTTC
TRBV2	TRBJ2-7	few	TRBD2	CASSEGPAGVLLAEQYF	TGTGCCAGCAGTGAAGGGCCAGCGGGGGTTCTATTGGCCGAGCAGTACTTC
TRBV6-1	TRBJ1-5	-	TRBD1	CASSRTGSGSNQPQHF	TGTGCCAGCAGTCGGACAGGGTCGGGAAGCAATCAGCCCCAGCATTTT
TRBV7-9	TRBJ1-5	few	-	CASSGLWGDTQHF	TGTGCCAGCAGTGGGTTATGGGGCGACACCCAGCATTTT
TRBV6-2/TRBV6-3	TRBJ1-1	-	-	CASSYEGRGSTEAFF	TGTGCCAGCAGTTACGAGGGCAGGGGATCCACTGAAGCTTTCTTT
TRBV20-1	TRBJ2-5	-	-	CSARDQRALRGETQYF	TGCAGTGCTAGAGATCAGAGGGCCCTTAGGGGAGAGACCCAGTACTTC
TRBV9	TRBJ2-2	few	-	CASSPRTDTNTGELFF	TGTGCCAGCAGCCCCCGTACCGATACGAACACCGGGGAGCTGTTTTTT
TRBV12-5	TRBJ2-7	few	-	CASDRKGGGSSYEQYF	TGTGCTAGTGATCGGAAGGGGGGAGGCAGCTCCTACGAGCAGTACTTC
TRBV12-3/TRBV12-4	TRBJ1-1	-	-	CASSLKLTGYEAFF	TGTGCCAGCAGTCTTAAGTTGACAGGATATGAAGCTTTCTTT
TRBV7-2	TRBJ1-6	-	-	CASSLRGTVDNSPLHF	TGTGCCAGCAGCTTAAGGGGGACGGTGGATAATTCACCCCTCCACTTT
TRBV12-3/TRBV12-4	TRBJ1-2	many	-	CASSLNYGYTF	TGTGCCAGCAGTTTAAACTATGGCTACACCTTC
TRBV5-6	TRBJ2-5	-	-	CASSSYRDTLGETQYF	TGTGCCAGCAGCTCCTACCGGGACACCCTGGGAGAGACCCAGTACTTC
TRBV11-1	TRBJ2-1	few	TRBD2	CASSPQFGGGSGSNEQFF	TGTGCCAGCAGCCCACAATTCGGCGGGGGGAGCGGGAGCAATGAGCAGTTCTTC
TRBV12-3/TRBV12-4	TRBJ1-1	few	-	CASSLDRERAFF	TGTGCCAGCAGTTTAGATCGGGAAAGGGCTTTCTTT
TRBV2	TRBJ1-5	few	-	CASSDGQFSNQPQHF	TGTGCCAGCAGTGATGGCCAGTTTAGCAATCAGCCCCAGCATTTT
TRBV25-1	TRBJ1-6	-	TRBD1	CASRDRVSSPLHF	TGTGCCAGCAGGGACAGGGTTAGTTCACCCCTCCACTTT
TRBV28	TRBJ2-7	-	TRBD1	CASRTVPRTGRYEQYF	TGTGCCAGCAGAACAGTGCCCAGGACAGGGAGGTACGAGCAGTACTTC
TRBV20-1	TRBJ1-1	many	-	CSARRPGSTEAFF	TGCAGTGCTAGACGTCCGGGAAGCACTGAAGCTTTCTTT
TRBV20-1	TRBJ2-1	-	TRBD1	CSANRGYNEQFF	TGCAGTGCAAACAGGGGGTACAATGAGCAGTTCTTC
TRBV7-3	TRBJ2-3	-	-	CASSFFGSTDTQYF	TGTGCCAGCAGCTTCTTCGGGTCCACAGATACGCAGTATTTT
TRBV6-1	TRBJ2-1	many	TRBD2	CASRGTSGPNEQFF	TGTGCCAGCAGGGGGACTAGCGGGCCCAATGAGCAGTTCTTC
TRBV7-2	TRBJ1-1	few	TRBD1	CASSPPTGGNTEAFF	TGTGCCAGCAGTCCTCCTACAGGGGGAAACACTGAAGCTTTCTTT
TRBV5-1	TRBJ1-1	-	TRBD1	CASSLGSGGQGTEAFF	TGCGCCAGCAGCTTGGGTTCAGGGGGCCAGGGGACTGAAGCTTTCTTT
TRBV20-1	TRBJ2-7	-	-	CSARGMRSYEQYF	TGCAGTGCTAGAGGGATGAGGTCCTACGAGCAGTACTTC
TRBV6-4	TRBJ1-6	few	-	CASSDSGNSPLHF	TGTGCCAGCAGTGACTCGGGGAATTCACCCCTCCACTTT
TRBV11-2	TRBJ2-5	-	-	CASSLRLRETQYF	TGTGCCAGCAGCTTAAGGTTGCGAGAGACCCAGTACTTC
TRBV4-1	TRBJ1-1	few	TRBD1	CASSQATGLGTEAFF	TGCGCCAGCAGCCAAGCGACAGGGTTGGGCACTGAAGCTTTCTTT
TRBV12-3/TRBV12-4	TRBJ2-3	-	-	CASSLGILQYF	TGTGCCAGCAGTCTGGGCATATTGCAGTATTTT
TRBV19	TRBJ1-5	-	-	CASSIYSGGGNQPQHF	TGTGCCAGTAGTATTTATTCCGGGGGTGGCAATCAGCCCCAGCATTTT
TRBV9	TRBJ2-1	few	TRBD1	CASSAGTVSYNEQFF	TGTGCCAGCAGCGCCGGGACAGTCTCCTACAATGAGCAGTTCTTC
TRBV11-3	TRBJ2-7	-	-	CASSIYSGEQYF	TGTGCCAGCAGCATCTATAGTGGCGAGCAGTACTTC
TRBV3-1	TRBJ1-2	-	-	CASSQERAANYGYTF	TGTGCCAGCAGCCAAGAGCGGGCCGCTAACTATGGCTACACCTTC
TRBV7-2	TRBJ2-2	-	-	CASSPGTVANTGELFF	TGTGCCAGCAGCCCCGGGACGGTCGCGAACACCGGGGAGCTGTTTTTT
TRBV9	TRBJ1-2	many	-	CASSVASSSYGYTF	TGTGCCAGCAGCGTAGCGAGCAGCTCCTATGGCTACACCTTC
TRBV4-2	TRBJ1-1	many	-	CASSQFAPRGGTEAFF	TGTGCCAGCAGCCAATTCGCGCCAAGAGGGGGCACTGAAGCTTTCTTT
TRBV10-3	TRBJ2-5	-	TRBD2	CAISARGGLAYETQYF	TGTGCCATCAGTGCACGGGGGGGACTAGCGTACGAGACCCAGTACTTC
TRBV20-1	TRBJ2-5	-	-	CSAPGAGAVTQYF	TGCAGTGCCCCCGGAGCCGGTGCGGTGACCCAGTACTTC